These 24 T cell receptor beta chains were all obtained from the same sample, sequenced in a study of low-dose radiotherapy and immunotherapy resistance in tumors. TRAV- and TRBV-specific primers were used for first-strand cDNA, which covered alpha and beta chains. Both a constant-region primer and a V-primer adapter served to amplify TCRs across 20 PCR cycles. TCRdb re-called the reads through MiXCR, storing one row per CDR3 protein. The data contain 5,500 to 6,500 distinct CDR3 sequences, 60% to 75% of them singletons. These receptors were collected from a human donor with advanced metastatic prostate, ovarian, gallbladder or colorectal cancer (not recorded which). This table probably holds off-target reads from a library built for another chain.

For the CDR3, the DNA is TGTGCCAGCAGCGCTCCCATGGGGCTGGGTGGGTTGAATGAGCAGTTCTTC. This translates into CASSAPMGLGGLNEQFF. The rearrangement uses TRBV9 and TRBJ2-1; D may be TRBD1 (5 bases). The CDR3 loop spans 17 amino acids. The V gene's germline CDR1 is SGDLS and CDR2 YYNGEE. V lost 3 bases and J lost 7, with 23 bases in between.

This sequence joins TRBV6-6 and TRBJ2-5; no reliable D call. Germline-derived CDR1 and CDR2 are MNHNY and SVGAGI (reference sequence). Trimming took off 8 bases at V and 6 bases at J, with 19 bases between the two ends. The CDR3 has 14 residues. The CDR3 nucleotides are TGTGCCAGCCCGACATCGGCTGCCCCAAAGACCCAGTACTTC. Translation gives CASPTSAAPKTQYF.

V is TRBV10-3 and J is TRBJ1-1; 7 bases are a match to TRBD1. Trimming cost V 0 bases and J 7 bases; bases outside gene matches: 5. The germline CDR1 and CDR2 sequences are ENHRY and SYGVKD. The CDR3 spans 14 residues. CDR3 in amino acids: CAISESTGTYEAFF. The CDR3 coding sequence is TGTGCCATCAGTGAGTCGACAGGGACCTATGAAGCTTTCTTT.

The rearrangement links TRBV11-2 to TRBJ1-5; no clear D. The CDR3 length is 13 residues. The germline V gene encodes CDR1 SGHAT and CDR2 FQNNGV. Trimming took 1 base from V and 4 from J, leaving 5 bases between them. The CDR3, as DNA: TGTGCCAGCAGCTTAGTCCCGAATCAGCCCCAGCATTTT. Translating it yields CASSLVPNQPQHF.

The chain combines TRBV6-8 with TRBJ2-5, with 8 bases lining up with TRBD2. The ends lost 0 bases at V and 5 bases at J; junction bases unmatched: 5. CDR3 length: 15 residues. CDR1 and CDR2 from the germline V gene are MNHGY and SAAAGT. CDR3 in DNA: TGTGCCAGCAGTTACTCCGCGGGGGGCGGGGAGACCCAGTACTTC. Translation gives CASSYSAGGGETQYF.

This chain uses TRBV2 with TRBJ2-1; the match to TRBD1 covers 11 bases. The CDR3 is made up of 14 amino acids. V trimming: 7 bases; J trimming: 6 bases; junction bases outside the gene matches: 5. CDR1 and CDR2 from the germline V gene are SNHLY and FYNNEI. CDR3 in amino acids: CASIPGTGGNEQFF. DNA for the CDR3: TGTGCCAGCATTCCCGGGACAGGGGGCAATGAGCAGTTCTTC.

V gene TRBV3-1 combines with J gene TRBJ1-3; D remains unclear. V was clipped by 3 bases and J by 0 bases, with 3 bases between them. Germline values: CDR1 LGHDT, CDR2 YNNKEL (reference sequence). CDR3 length equals 13 residues. The CDR3 DNA follows: TGTGCCAGCAGCCAGTTCTCTGGAAACACCATATATTTT. Translated: CASSQFSGNTIYF.

This chain links TRBV9 with TRBJ1-1; D perhaps matches TRBD1 (5 bases). CDR1 and CDR2 from the germline V gene are SGDLS and YYNGEE. This CDR3 contains 15 residues. V dropped 0 bases and J dropped 2 bases, with 11 bases sitting between them. CDR3 in DNA: TGTGCCAGCAGCGTAGAGGGGCAACGAAACACTGAAGCTTTCTTT. Its translation: CASSVEGQRNTEAFF.

The gene calls are TRBV5-8 and TRBJ2-1; TRBD1 might be the D (5 bases). The CDR3 has 15 amino acids. The V end was cut by 3 bases, the J end by 4 bases, with 14 bases between. Per the germline V gene, CDR1 is SGHTS and CDR2 is YDEGEE. CDR3 bases: TGTGCCAGCAGCTCCCAGAAGGGGCTATACAATGAGCAGTTCTTC. Protein product: CASSSQKGLYNEQFF.

The V gene is TRBV2, the J gene TRBJ1-2; D remains unclear. V was cut by 2 bases and J by 2 bases, with 6 bases left in between. Germline lookup yields CDR1 SNHLY and CDR2 FYNNEI. The CDR3 contains 13 residues. The CDR3 here is CASSETLNYGYTF. Written as DNA, the CDR3 is TGTGCCAGCAGTGAAACCTTAAACTATGGCTACACCTTC.

Concerning this clonotype: The conserved phenylalanine or tryptophan is not found at the CDR3 terminus, so this likely reflects a read error. The V call is TRBV5-6, the J call TRBJ2-5; 7 nucleotides match TRBD2. Trimming cost V 3 bases and J 5 bases; bases outside gene matches: 10. Germline values: CDR1 SGHDT, CDR2 YYEEEE. This CDR3 region has 15 residues. The chain's CDR3 is CASSCRTMGGETQYL. The CDR3 DNA sequence: TGTGCCAGCAGCTGTCGTACCATGGGGGGGGAGACCCAGTACCTC.

This chain links TRBV4-3 with TRBJ2-7; D might be TRBD2 (6 bases). The V gene's germline CDR1 is LGHNA and CDR2 YSLEER. This CDR3 has 16 amino acids. Between the trimmed V and J ends, which lost 1 base and 2 bases, there was a span of 15 bases. This CDR3 is CASSQVTGSVPYEQYF. CDR3 nucleotide sequence: TGCGCCAGCAGCCAAGTCACCGGGAGCGTCCCCTACGAGCAGTACTTC.

This clonotype was found a few times. This chain connects TRBV28 to TRBJ2-5, with TRBD2 as a possible D gene (6 bases). Germline CDR1 MDHEN, CDR2 SYDVKM. V was cut by 7 bases and J by 1 base, with 10 bases left in between. There are 13 residues in the CDR3. In nucleotides, the CDR3 is TGTGCCAGCACCCCGGGACTCCAAGAGACCCAGTACTTC. Its protein is CASTPGLQETQYF.

This CDR3 is CASTGDLNTGELFF. The CDR3 region has the DNA TGTGCCAGCACGGGGGATCTGAACACCGGGGAGCTGTTTTTT. The chain employs TRBV2 and TRBJ2-2; a possible D gene is TRBD2 (6 bases). The length of the CDR3 is 14 residues. Germline assignment: CDR1 SNHLY and CDR2 FYNNEI. Trimming stripped 7 bases from V and 1 base from J, with 10 bases between.

There are a few counts of this clonotype. V gene TRBV30 combines with J gene TRBJ1-1; D is perhaps TRBD1 (6 bases). Trimming removed 0 bases from V and 3 bases from J, with 17 bases in between. The CDR3 extends over 16 amino acids. Germline assignment: CDR1 GTSNPN and CDR2 SVGIG (reference sequence). The CDR3 protein is CAWSVNSWGPDTEAFF. DNA of the CDR3: TGTGCCTGGAGTGTAAATTCGTGGGGGCCTGACACTGAAGCTTTCTTT.

The rearrangement uses TRBV11-2 and TRBJ2-1; 11 nucleotides line up with TRBD1. The germline V gene encodes CDR1 SGHAT and CDR2 FQNNGV. The CDR3 runs 15 residues. V was clipped by 5 bases and J by 7 bases; unmatched bases: 7. Here the CDR3 DNA reads TGTGCCAGCAGCCTAGGACAGGGGGCTGATAATGAGCAGTTCTTC. Translated, it gives CASSLGQGADNEQFF.

This clonotype is a singleton in its sample. The chain employs TRBV28 and TRBJ1-1; TRBD1 agrees at 7 bases. The CDR3 has 15 amino acids. V was clipped by 6 bases and J by 0 bases; unmatched bases: 7. The germline V gene has CDR1 MDHEN and CDR2 SYDVKM. Written as DNA, the CDR3 is TGTGCCAGCAGCACACAGGGGACCCTGAACACTGAAGCTTTCTTT. It specifies CASSTQGTLNTEAFF.

This rearrangement joins TRBV6-2 or TRBV6-3 to TRBJ2-1; TRBD2 is a possible D gene (6 bases). This CDR3 comprises 13 residues. V lost 5 bases and J 4 bases, leaving 9 bases between the germline ends. Germline CDR1 MNHEY, CDR2 SVGEGT. The CDR3 protein is CASSHGRYNEQFF. As DNA, the CDR3 is TGTGCCAGCAGTCACGGGAGATACAATGAGCAGTTCTTC.

The J gene is TRBJ1-5, the V gene TRBV4-2; tentatively, D is TRBD1 (6 bases). The CDR3 is 17 residues long. The germline V and J ends were trimmed by 2 bases and 0 bases, with 14 bases remaining between them. From germline, CDR1 is LGHNA and CDR2 YNFKEQ. The CDR3 nucleotides read TGTGCCAGCAGCCAAACTCTACAGGGTTATAGCAATCAGCCCCAGCATTTT. It translates to CASSQTLQGYSNQPQHF.

V is TRBV6-2 or TRBV6-3 and J is TRBJ2-2, with D hard to call. V gave up 5 bases and J gave up 6 bases, with 10 bases separating them. This CDR3 has 13 residues. Looked up from germline, CDR1 is MNHEY and CDR2 is SVGEGT. In nucleotides, the CDR3 is TGTGCCAGCAGTACACCTAGGGCCGGGGAGCTGTTTTTT. Amino acid sequence: CASSTPRAGELFF.

This clonotype was detected only a few times. This chain links TRBV7-9 with TRBJ1-1; TRBD1 matches 9 bases. The CDR3 is 16 amino acids. V gave up 5 bases and J gave up 4 bases; unmatched junction bases: 11. Germline CDR1 SEHNR, CDR2 FQNEAQ (reference sequence). The CDR3 coding sequence is TGTGCCAGCAGCCGCGGGACAGGGCAAAGGGCCACTGAAGCTTTCTTT. This encodes CASSRGTGQRATEAFF.

This clonotype showed up just a few times. The gene calls are TRBV6-2 or TRBV6-3 and TRBJ2-1; 15 bases agree with TRBD2. The CDR3 runs to 16 residues. V shed 5 bases and J 10 bases; nucleotides not matched to a gene: 9. Looked up from germline, CDR1 is MNHEY and CDR2 is SVGEGT. The CDR3 loop reads CASSGAGLAGGREQFF. CDR3 nucleotide sequence: TGTGCCAGCAGTGGGGCGGGACTAGCGGGGGGCAGGGAGCAGTTCTTC.

The CDR3 is CASRAGTGWGTEAFF. As DNA, the CDR3 is TGCGCCAGCAGAGCCGGGACAGGCTGGGGCACTGAAGCTTTCTTT. The chain carries TRBV10-2 and TRBJ1-1, with 8 bases identical to TRBD1. In germline, CDR1 is WSHSY, CDR2 SAAADI. This CDR3 is 15 amino acids long. V trimming: 6 bases; J trimming: 4 bases; junction bases outside the gene matches: 10.

The rearrangement links TRBV14 to TRBJ2-2; 7 bases are a match to TRBD1. This CDR3 has 15 amino acids. The V gene's germline CDR1 is SGHDN and CDR2 FVKESK. Germline trimming cut 4 bases from V and 4 bases from J; bases unmatched to any gene: 6. CDR3 in amino acids: CASSPATGATGELFF. CDR3 DNA: TGTGCCAGCAGCCCTGCCACAGGGGCCACCGGGGAGCTGTTTTTT.